These 29 T cell receptor beta chains share one sample of origin, sequenced in a study of human T cells and chemical hapten exposure. Time point: patch test 1, 2 weeks after DPC sensitization. This sample's treatment: therapeutic diphenylcyclopropenone sensitization with weekly scalp DPC. TCRdb re-called the RACE reads through MiXCR, storing one row per CDR3 protein. The table shows 150,000 to 200,000 distinct CDR3 sequences, with more than 14% occurring only once. The material was whole blood, obtained in connection with sensitization to the hapten diphenylcyclopropenone (DPC). The receptors originated from a woman in her 30s with alopecia areata. Some clones in this sample may be carry-over from other donors' samples.

The rearrangement links TRBV5-1 to TRBJ2-1, with TRBD2 matching over 8 bases. Losses at the gene ends were 1 base for V and 4 bases for J; bases not matched to a gene: 4. In germline, CDR1 is SGHRS, CDR2 YFSETQ. The CDR3 has 15 residues. CDR3: CASSLLTGGYNEQFF. The CDR3 DNA follows: TGCGCCAGCAGCTTGTTAACGGGAGGGTACAATGAGCAGTTCTTC.

This clonotype was seen more than once but under ten times. The genes are TRBV6-2 or TRBV6-3 and TRBJ1-1; unclear D gene. This CDR3 is 15 amino acids long. The V gene lost 6 bases and the J gene lost 4 bases, with 18 bases spanning the gap. Germline CDR1 MNHEY, CDR2 SVGEGT. In DNA form, the CDR3 reads TGTGCCAGCAGGCCCGGAACACCTCATCGCACTGAAGCTTTCTTT. Its translation: CASRPGTPHRTEAFF.

The chain couples TRBV7-9 to TRBJ1-2, with D perhaps TRBD1 (6 bases). Germline V gene sequence: CDR1 SEHNR, CDR2 FQNEAQ (reference sequence). Deletions cut 1 base from V and 4 bases from J, with 13 bases between. The CDR3 has 15 amino acids. CDR3 protein: CASSLGAGGVYGYTF. CDR3 nucleotides: TGTGCCAGCAGCTTAGGGGCCGGGGGCGTCTATGGCTACACCTTC.

This clonotype was counted a few times. The rearrangement uses TRBV14 and TRBJ2-3; weak D call: TRBD2 (6 bases). CDR3 size: 16 residues. CDR1 and CDR2 from the germline V gene are SGHDN and FVKESK. The V and J ends lost 0 bases and 2 bases respectively, with 12 bases between them. The CDR3, as DNA: TGTGCCAGCAGCCAAGACAGGGCGGGGTTCACAGATACGCAGTATTTT. Protein sequence: CASSQDRAGFTDTQYF. The full variable domain, its missing parts supplied by reference TRBV14 and TRBJ2-3, is EAGVTQFPSHSVIEKGQTVTLRCDPISGHDNLYWYRRVMGKEIKFLLHFVKESKQDESGMPNNRFLAERTGGTYSTLKVQPAELEDSGVYFCASSQDRAGFTDTQYFGPGTRLTVL.

This clonotype came up a few times. The J gene is TRBJ2-3, the V gene TRBV11-2; the D gene could be TRBD1 or TRBD2 (5 bases each). Trimming cost V 1 base and J 6 bases, with 11 bases left between them. The CDR3 contains 14 residues. CDR1 and CDR2 (germline): SGHAT, FQNNGV. The CDR3 nucleotides read TGTGCCAGCAGCTTAGTTGGGGGTCATGATACGCAGTATTTT. This codes for CASSLVGGHDTQYF.

The table lists this clonotype with a few counts. The genes are TRBV6-2 or TRBV6-3 and TRBJ1-1; possible D gene TRBD1, 6 bases. CDR1 MNHEY and CDR2 SVGEGT come from the germline V gene. This CDR3 contains 14 residues. V was clipped by 8 bases and J by 0 bases, with 13 bases between them. CDR3 nucleotide sequence: TGTGCCAGCTCCGGGGGGCCCCTGAACACTGAAGCTTTCTTT. This translates into CASSGGPLNTEAFF.

This chain uses TRBV5-1 with TRBJ2-3, with 11 nucleotides matching TRBD2. V lost 4 bases to trimming and J lost 3 bases; unmatched junction nucleotides: 4. The CDR3 length is 15 residues. CDR1 and CDR2 (germline): SGHRS, YFSETQ. CDR3 DNA: TGCGCCAGCAGCCCGGGACTAGCGGAAACAGATACGCAGTATTTT. As protein: CASSPGLAETDTQYF.

This chain links TRBV29-1 with TRBJ2-3; D uncertain. The germline V gene has CDR1 SQVTM and CDR2 ANQGSEA. The V and J ends lost 7 bases and 1 base respectively, with 9 bases between them. This CDR3 is 12 amino acids long. CDR3 sequence reads: CSAQRGTDTQYF. Written as DNA, the CDR3 is TGCAGCGCTCAACGGGGCACAGATACGCAGTATTTT.

This clonotype was detected a few times. The J gene is TRBJ1-1, the V gene TRBV7-6; D is unclear. With 4 bases removed from V and 3 bases from J, the gap between germline ends came to 9 bases. Germline-derived CDR1 and CDR2 are SGHVS and FNYEAQ. This CDR3 has 13 amino acids. The CDR3 here is CASSSLPDTEAFF. The CDR3 nucleotides are TGTGCCAGCAGCTCACTACCTGACACTGAAGCTTTCTTT.

This clonotype was recorded a few times. CDR3 residues: CASSITGHRQYF. The CDR3, as DNA: TGTGCCAGCAGCATTACGGGACATCGACAGTACTTC. The chain employs TRBV11-3 and TRBJ2-7; a possible D gene is TRBD1 (6 bases). V lost 5 bases and J 10 bases, leaving 15 bases between the germline ends. The germline CDR1 and CDR2 sequences are SGHNT and YENEEA. The length of the CDR3 is 12 residues.

This clonotype was seen many times. At one of its ends the junction is not consistent with the germline gene, which may arise from a read error. The chain uses TRBV4-2 and TRBJ2-5; D is unclear. Germline CDR1 and CDR2: LGHNA and YNFKEQ. The CDR3 contains 14 residues. CDR3 amino acids: CAGSQGQPGETQYF. Written as DNA, the CDR3 is TGTGCCGGCAGCCAAGGGCAGCCCGGAGAGACCCAGTACTTC.

This clonotype occurred a few times. The chain couples TRBV29-1 to TRBJ2-1; no firm D call. The V end was cut by 4 bases, the J end by 10 bases, with 8 bases between. CDR1 SQVTM and CDR2 ANQGSEA come from the germline V gene. The CDR3 runs 10 residues. The DNA of the CDR3 is TGCAGCGTTGCCACCCTAGAGCAGTTCTTC. Translation gives CSVATLEQFF.

The chain employs TRBV3-1 and TRBJ2-1; no clear D. Germline V gene sequence: CDR1 LGHDT, CDR2 YNNKEL (reference sequence). This CDR3 has 15 residues. The V gene lost 1 base and the J gene lost 1 base, with 8 bases spanning the gap. In nucleotides, the CDR3 is TGTGCCAGCAGCCAAGTCGTCATATCCTACAATGAGCAGTTCTTC. Translation gives CASSQVVISYNEQFF.

The CDR3 DNA follows: TGTGCCGGGGCTTACAGGGACCAAGAGACCCAGTACTTC. It yields the protein CAGAYRDQETQYF. V is TRBV2 and J is TRBJ2-5, with D possibly TRBD1 on 6 matching bases. Germline CDR1 reads SNHLY; CDR2 reads FYNNEI. This CDR3 is built from 13 residues. Trimming removed 11 bases from V and 0 bases from J, with 13 bases in between.

The table lists this clonotype with many counts. The V and J genes are TRBV5-4 and TRBJ2-1, with D perhaps matching TRBD2 (7 bases). The CDR3 is 14 residues long. Looked up from germline, CDR1 is SGHNT and CDR2 is YYREEE (reference sequence). V was shortened by 9 bases and J by 6 bases, with 19 bases between the two germline ends. CDR3 loop: CAIGGRERSNEQFF. The CDR3 DNA reads as TGTGCCATTGGGGGGCGGGAGCGAAGCAATGAGCAGTTCTTC. Supplemented by reference TRBV5-4 and TRBJ2-1, the full variable domain reads ETGVTQSPTHLIKTRGQQVTLRCSSQSGHNTVSWYQQALGQGPQFIFQYYREEENGRGNFPPRFSGLQFPNYSSELNVNALELDDSALYLCAIGGRERSNEQFFGPGTRLTVL.

This clonotype came up a few times. The chain joins TRBV20-1 to TRBJ1-6; 7 nucleotides match TRBD1. J was trimmed by 0 bases and V by 1 base; bases with no gene match: 9. CDR1 is DFQATT, CDR2 SNEGSKA, per germline (reference sequence). This CDR3 is built from 18 residues. CDR3 sequence reads: CSARGGQSFSSYNSPLHF. The CDR3 DNA reads as TGCAGTGCTAGAGGGGGACAGTCCTTTAGCTCCTATAATTCACCCCTCCACTTT.

The V call is TRBV28, the J call TRBJ2-7, with TRBD1 matching 10 bases. This CDR3 comprises 15 residues. CDR1 and CDR2 (germline): MDHEN, SYDVKM. After removal of 4 bases from V and 2 bases from J, the junction contained 5 bases not matched to a gene. Here the CDR3 reads CASSYTGTGAYEQYF. Here the CDR3 DNA reads TGTGCCAGCAGTTACACCGGGACAGGGGCCTACGAGCAGTACTTC. The whole variable domain, filled in from reference TRBV28 and TRBJ2-7, reads DVKVTQSSRYLVKRTGEKVFLECVQDMDHENMFWYRQDPGLGLRLIYFSYDVKMKEKGDIPEGYSVSREKKERFSLILESASTNQTSMYLCASSYTGTGAYEQYFGPGTRLTVT.

The chain is built from TRBV6-6 and TRBJ2-3, with unresolved D. This CDR3 has 14 amino acids. CDR1 is MNHNY and CDR2 is SVGAGI in the germline V gene (reference sequence). Trimming left V 7 bases short and J 1 base short, with 12 bases between. CDR3 sequence (DNA): TGTGCCAGCAATCGTTACCCCCGCACAGATACGCAGTATTTT. Translated: CASNRYPRTDTQYF.

In this sample, this clonotype turned up a few times. This chain joins TRBV9 and TRBJ2-1, with TRBD1 identical over 7 bases. This CDR3 is built from 15 residues. The germline gives CDR1 SGDLS, CDR2 YYNGEE. V was pared by 0 bases and J by 7 bases, with 7 bases of the junction left unmatched. CDR3 in DNA: TGTGCCAGCAGCGTAGACCCCCAGGGGGTGAATGAGCAGTTCTTC. Residues: CASSVDPQGVNEQFF.

There are a few counts of this clonotype. The chain links TRBV5-1 to TRBJ1-4, with a weak D call TRBD1 (6 bases). Germline-derived CDR1 and CDR2 are SGHRS and YFSETQ. The CDR3 is 12 residues long. V was pared by 4 bases and J by 8 bases, with 9 bases between. The CDR3 nucleotides read TGCGCCAGCAGCCCGGGACAAGAAAAACTGTTTTTT. As protein: CASSPGQEKLFF.

This clonotype was detected only a few times. The CDR3 DNA follows: TGTGCCAGCAGCTTAGTGGCAGGCCTCTCTGGAAACACCATATATTTT. It is translated as CASSLVAGLSGNTIYF. The genes are TRBV7-2 and TRBJ1-3; no clear D gene. CDR1 is SGHTA, CDR2 FQGNSA, per germline. V lost 1 base, J lost 0 bases, and 10 bases lay in between. The CDR3 runs to 16 residues.

This chain joins TRBV29-1 and TRBJ1-1, with TRBD1 as a possible D gene (6 bases). Germline V lookup: CDR1 SQVTM, CDR2 ANQGSEA. Trimming left V 5 bases short and J 0 bases short, with 10 bases between. This CDR3 contains 13 residues. The CDR3 spells CSVYRVMNTEAFF. CDR3 nucleotides: TGCAGCGTTTACAGGGTAATGAACACTGAAGCTTTCTTT.

V usage is TRBV5-1 and J usage is TRBJ1-1; 7 positions agree with TRBD1. The CDR3 is 15 residues long. The germline gives CDR1 SGHRS, CDR2 YFSETQ. V trimming: 0 bases; J trimming: 7 bases; junction bases outside the gene matches: 9. The CDR3 here is CASSLAGDSVLEAFF. The CDR3 DNA is TGCGCCAGCAGCTTGGCTGGGGACAGCGTCCTTGAAGCTTTCTTT. Supplemented by reference TRBV5-1 and TRBJ1-1, the full variable domain reads KAGVTQTPRYLIKTRGQQVTLSCSPISGHRSVSWYQQTPGQGLQFLFEYFSETQRNKGNFPGRFSGRQFSNSRSEMNVSTLELGDSALYLCASSLAGDSVLEAFFGQGTRLTVV.

This clonotype has a handful of counts. This chain connects TRBV4-3 to TRBJ2-1; TRBD2 aligns across 10 bases. The CDR3 consists of 15 residues. V lost 0 bases to trimming and J lost 7 bases; unmatched junction nucleotides: 3. Germline CDR1 is LGHNA and CDR2 is YSLEER. Here the CDR3 reads CASSQDGTSVNEQFF. For the CDR3, the DNA is TGCGCCAGCAGCCAAGATGGGACTAGCGTAAATGAGCAGTTCTTC.

This clonotype was counted ten times or more. The chain combines TRBV11-2 with TRBJ1-1; no clear D. Germline CDR1 and CDR2: SGHAT and FQNNGV. This CDR3 contains 13 residues. Deletions cut 5 bases from V and 1 base from J, with 8 bases between. CDR3 sequence (DNA): TGTGCCAGCAGCCTGAAACCGAACACTGAAGCTTTCTTT. It codes for CASSLKPNTEAFF. Combining the CDR3 with reference TRBV11-2 and TRBJ1-1 gives the whole variable domain EAGVAQSPRYKIIEKRQSVAFWCNPISGHATLYWYQQILGQGPKLLIQFQNNGVVDDSQLPKDRFSAERLKGVDSTLKIQPAKLEDSAVYLCASSLKPNTEAFFGQGTRLTVV.

This clonotype was seen a handful of times. The gene calls are TRBV9 and TRBJ1-2, with D uncertain. There are 14 residues in the CDR3. Trimming cost V 4 bases and J 3 bases, with 13 bases left between them. CDR1 SGDLS and CDR2 YYNGEE come from the germline V gene. CDR3 in DNA: TGTGCCAGCAGCCCCCCCCTCCCCTACTATGGCTACACCTTC. Its protein product is CASSPPLPYYGYTF.

This clonotype was counted only a few times. V usage is TRBV28 and J usage is TRBJ2-7; unclear D gene. Germline values: CDR1 MDHEN, CDR2 SYDVKM. CDR3 length: 12 amino acids. The ends were cut back, 3 bases at V and 1 base at J, with 4 bases in the middle. CDR3 in DNA: TGTGCCAGCAGTTTCGCGTCCTACGAGCAGTACTTC. This sequence encodes CASSFASYEQYF.

The table lists this clonotype with many counts. The V call is TRBV12-3 or TRBV12-4, the J call TRBJ2-6, with D hard to call. V dropped 1 base and J dropped 3 bases, with 1 base sitting between them. The CDR3 runs 13 residues. The CDR3 sequence is CASSLVGANVLTF. The CDR3 bases are TGTGCCAGCAGTTTAGTTGGGGCCAACGTCCTGACTTTC.

This clonotype was counted ten times or more. This rearrangement joins TRBV7-3 to TRBJ2-1, with 7 bases fitting TRBD1. This CDR3 comprises 15 residues. The trim removed 4 bases at V and 4 bases at J, leaving 7 bases unmatched. Germline CDR1 SGHTA, CDR2 FQGTGA. CDR3 in amino acids: CASSSVTGVYNEQFF. The CDR3 bases are TGTGCCAGCAGCTCCGTCACAGGGGTATACAATGAGCAGTTCTTC.